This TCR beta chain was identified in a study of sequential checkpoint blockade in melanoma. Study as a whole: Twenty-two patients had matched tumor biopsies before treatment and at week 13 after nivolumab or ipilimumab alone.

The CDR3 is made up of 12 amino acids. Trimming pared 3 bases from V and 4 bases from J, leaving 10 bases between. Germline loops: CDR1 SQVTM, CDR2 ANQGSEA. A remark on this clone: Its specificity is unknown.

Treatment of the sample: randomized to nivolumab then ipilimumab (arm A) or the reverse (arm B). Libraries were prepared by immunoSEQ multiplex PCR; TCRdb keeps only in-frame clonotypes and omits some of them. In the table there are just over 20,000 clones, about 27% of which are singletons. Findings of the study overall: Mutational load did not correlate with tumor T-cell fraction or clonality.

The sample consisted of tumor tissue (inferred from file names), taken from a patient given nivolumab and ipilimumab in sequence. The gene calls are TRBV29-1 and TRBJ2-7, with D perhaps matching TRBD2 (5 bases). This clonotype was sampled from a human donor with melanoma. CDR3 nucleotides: TGCAGCGTTGATTCGGGGTCGTACGAGCAGTACTTC. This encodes CSVDSGSYEQYF.